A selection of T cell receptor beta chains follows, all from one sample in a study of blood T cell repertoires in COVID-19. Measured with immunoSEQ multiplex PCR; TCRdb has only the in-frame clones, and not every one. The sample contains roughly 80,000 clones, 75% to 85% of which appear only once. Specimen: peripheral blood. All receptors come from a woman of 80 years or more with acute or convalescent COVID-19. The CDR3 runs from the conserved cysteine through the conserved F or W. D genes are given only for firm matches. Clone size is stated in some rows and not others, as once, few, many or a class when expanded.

CDR3aa: CASSYGAVETQYF
CDR3nt: TGTGCCAGCAGTTACGGGGCAGTAGAGACCCAGTACTTC
v_gene: TRBV6-5
d_gene: .
abundance: once
j_gene: TRBJ2-5

CDR3aa: CSVEEGGRPNYGYTF
CDR3nt: TGCAGCGTTGAAGAGGGGGGACGACCTAACTATGGCTACACCTTC
v_gene: TRBV29-1
d_gene: .
abundance: .
j_gene: TRBJ1-2

CDR3aa: CASSGRLAGEPDTQYF
CDR3nt: TGTGCCAGCAGTGGGAGACTAGCGGGAGAGCCAGATACGCAGTATTTT
v_gene: TRBV6-1
d_gene: TRBD2
abundance: .
j_gene: TRBJ2-3

CDR3aa: CASSLSRQTNQPQHF
CDR3nt: TGTGCCAGCAGCTTATCCCGACAGACCAATCAGCCCCAGCATTTT
v_gene: TRBV7-2
d_gene: .
abundance: .
j_gene: TRBJ1-5

CDR3aa: CATRGWDRASCEQFF
CDR3nt: TGTGCCACCAGGGGATGGGACAGGGCCTCATGTGAGCAGTTCTTC
v_gene: TRBV24-1
d_gene: TRBD1
abundance: .
j_gene: TRBJ2-1

CDR3aa: CASNLGGATYEQYF
CDR3nt: TGCGCCAGCAACCTAGGAGGAGCCACCTACGAGCAGTACTTC
v_gene: TRBV5-1
d_gene: .
abundance: .
j_gene: TRBJ2-7

CDR3aa: CASRRNPYLSGGGEQFF
CDR3nt: TGTGCCAGCAGGCGCAATCCCTATTTATCCGGGGGTGGTGAGCAGTTCTTC
v_gene: TRBV4-2
d_gene: .
abundance: .
j_gene: TRBJ2-1

CDR3aa: CASSSFATNEKLFF
CDR3nt: TGTGCCAGCTCTTCTTTTGCAACTAATGAAAAACTGTTTTTT
v_gene: TRBV18
d_gene: .
abundance: .
j_gene: TRBJ1-4

CDR3aa: CASSPRRGNYGYTF
CDR3nt: TGTGCCAGCAGCCCCAGAAGGGGAAACTATGGCTACACCTTC
v_gene: TRBV9
d_gene: .
abundance: .
j_gene: TRBJ1-2

CDR3aa: CASSLMQAGGYNEQFF
CDR3nt: TGCGCCAGCAGCTTGATGCAAGCGGGAGGGTACAATGAGCAGTTCTTC
v_gene: TRBV5-1
d_gene: TRBD2
abundance: .
j_gene: TRBJ2-1

CDR3aa: CASSEGLAENNEQFF
CDR3nt: TGTGCCAGCAGTGAAGGGCTAGCGGAGAACAATGAGCAGTTCTTC
v_gene: TRBV6-1
d_gene: TRBD2
abundance: .
j_gene: TRBJ2-1

CDR3aa: CASSPNPGLAYTDTQYF
CDR3nt: TGCGCCAGCAGCCCGAATCCGGGACTAGCGTACACAGATACGCAGTATTTT
v_gene: TRBV5-1
d_gene: TRBD2
abundance: .
j_gene: TRBJ2-3

CDR3aa: CATSDPTHLGQSNEQFF
CDR3nt: TGTGCCACCAGTGATCCCACCCATCTGGGACAGTCGAATGAGCAGTTCTTC
v_gene: TRBV24-1
d_gene: TRBD1
abundance: .
j_gene: TRBJ2-1

CDR3aa: CASSQDRGTLGQYF
CDR3nt: TGCGCCAGCAGCCAGGACAGGGGAACGCTCGGGCAGTATTTT
v_gene: TRBV5-1
d_gene: TRBD1
abundance: .
j_gene: TRBJ2-3

CDR3aa: CASSFSAGDTNEQFF
CDR3nt: TGTGCCAGCAGCTTCTCCGCAGGGGACACCAATGAGCAGTTCTTC
v_gene: TRBV11-2
d_gene: .
abundance: few
j_gene: TRBJ2-1

CDR3aa: CASSPRVGRNTEAFF
CDR3nt: TGTGCCAGCAGTCCCCGAGTGGGCCGGAACACTGAAGCTTTCTTT
v_gene: TRBV27
d_gene: .
abundance: .
j_gene: TRBJ1-1